These 26 T cell receptor beta chains originate from one sample sequenced in a study of OX40 agonist ivuxolimab in advanced cancers. Profiling relied on immunoSEQ multiplex PCR, and the TCRdb table lists in-frame clones only, not all of them. This sample yields some 35,000 clones, of which 85% are seen a single time; 39% belongs to the top ten. Specimen: CD4+ or CD8+ T cells sorted from blood, collected in a trial of the OX40 agonist ivuxolimab. These receptors originate from an adult with an advanced solid tumor such as melanoma, head and neck, liver or kidney cancer.

In this sample, this clone turned up a few times. This sequence joins TRBV9 and TRBJ1-2; 9 nucleotides align to TRBD1. CDR3 size: 15 residues. In germline, CDR1 is SGDLS, CDR2 YYNGEE. J lost 8 bases, V lost 3 bases, and 11 bases had no gene match. CDR3 nucleotides: TGTGCCAGCAGCGGGGCCAACAGGGGGCAGGGCGGCTACACCTTC. Translating gives CASSGANRGQGGYTF.

The rearrangement uses TRBV30 and TRBJ1-2; D possibly corresponds to TRBD1 (6 bases). The CDR3 is 14 amino acids. Trimming removed 4 bases at V and 7 bases at J, with 19 bases between. The germline CDR1 and CDR2 sequences are GTSNPN and SVGIG (reference sequence). The CDR3 loop reads CAWTVRGGGLGYTF. DNA for the CDR3: TGTGCCTGGACCGTAAGAGGAGGGGGTCTTGGCTACACCTTC.

The chain carries TRBV30 and TRBJ1-3, with unresolved D. There are 12 residues in the CDR3. V lost 0 bases and J 8 bases, leaving 8 bases between the germline ends. CDR1 is GTSNPN, CDR2 SVGIG, per germline (reference sequence). DNA for the CDR3: TGTGCCTGGAGTGTACTCGGCCACACCATATATTTT. Its translation is CAWSVLGHTIYF.

This rearrangement joins TRBV4-1 to TRBJ2-1; 8 bases fit TRBD1. Per the germline V gene, CDR1 is MGHRA and CDR2 is YSYEKL. CDR3 length: 15 amino acids. Losses at the gene ends were 1 base for V and 9 bases for J; bases not matched to a gene: 8. CDR3 sequence: CASSQGISQGGEQFF. CDR3 bases: TGCGCCAGCAGCCAAGGAATTTCACAGGGGGGTGAGCAGTTCTTC.

This clone was counted a few times. J is TRBJ2-7 and V is TRBV11-2; D is ambiguous. Germline V gene sequence: CDR1 SGHAT, CDR2 FQNNGV. Trimming left V 0 bases short and J 5 bases short, with 2 bases between. The length of the CDR3 is 11 residues. The CDR3 sequence: CASSLEDEQYF. The CDR3 region has the DNA TGTGCCAGCAGCTTAGAGGACGAGCAGTACTTC. The full variable domain, completed using reference TRBV11-2 and TRBJ2-7, is EAGVAQSPRYKIIEKRQSVAFWCNPISGHATLYWYQQILGQGPKLLIQFQNNGVVDDSQLPKDRFSAERLKGVDSTLKIQPAKLEDSAVYLCASSLEDEQYFGPGTRLTVT.

The chain has TRBV6-6 and TRBJ2-3; no definite D call. The CDR3 is 12 residues long. The V and J ends lost 2 bases and 3 bases respectively, with 3 bases between them. In germline, CDR1 is MNHNY, CDR2 SVGAGI (reference sequence). CDR3 region: CASSYGTDTQYF. DNA for the CDR3: TGTGCCAGCAGTTACGGGACAGATACGCAGTATTTT.

The chain carries TRBV5-4 and TRBJ2-2; 7 bases are a match to TRBD2. The CDR3 is made up of 15 amino acids. Per the germline V gene, CDR1 is SGHNT and CDR2 is YYREEE (reference sequence). Unmatched junction bases numbered 6, after V lost 4 bases and J lost 3 bases. CDR3 in amino acids: CASSRLASDTGELFF. CDR3 in DNA: TGTGCCAGCAGCCGACTAGCTTCGGACACCGGGGAGCTGTTTTTT.

The chain has TRBV7-8 and TRBJ2-6; D gene ambiguous. The CDR3 runs to 15 residues. Trimming took off 1 base at V and 2 bases at J, with 6 bases between the two ends. Germline V gene data show CDR1 as SGHVS and CDR2 as FQNEAQ. The CDR3 protein is CASSLGTAGANVLTF. CDR3 DNA: TGTGCCAGCAGCTTAGGGACGGCTGGGGCCAACGTCCTGACTTTC.

The chain recombines TRBV6-6 with TRBJ1-4, with D possibly TRBD1 on 6 matching bases. Between the trimmed V and J ends, which lost 7 bases and 6 bases, there was a span of 15 bases. The CDR3 consists of 14 residues. The V gene's germline CDR1 is MNHNY and CDR2 SVGAGI (reference sequence). The CDR3 DNA sequence: TGTGCCAGCAAAATTACAGGGTCGGATGAAAAACTGTTTTTT. Its translation is CASKITGSDEKLFF.

This clone was observed at least ten times. This chain links TRBV25-1 with TRBJ1-2; the D is unclear. Per germline, CDR1 MGHDK and CDR2 SYGVNS. The CDR3 is 14 amino acids. Trimming took off 3 bases at V and 0 bases at J, with 8 bases between the two ends. The CDR3 is CASSDPGANYGYTF. CDR3 nucleotide sequence: TGTGCCAGCAGTGACCCCGGAGCTAACTATGGCTACACCTTC.

V usage is TRBV9 and J usage is TRBJ1-6, with a tentative D call TRBD1 (6 bases). V lost 2 bases and J 7 bases, leaving 16 bases between the germline ends. Germline assignment: CDR1 SGDLS and CDR2 YYNGEE. The CDR3 has 16 residues. The CDR3: CASSVAYRVTNSPLHF. As DNA, the CDR3 is TGTGCCAGCAGCGTCGCGTACAGGGTGACGAATTCACCCCTCCACTTT.

The chain is built from TRBV28 and TRBJ1-3; D unresolved. This CDR3 has 13 amino acids. CDR1 is MDHEN, CDR2 SYDVKM, per germline. V dropped 6 bases and J dropped 0 bases, with 6 bases sitting between them. CDR3 sequence reads: CASRGYSGNTIYF. The CDR3, as DNA: TGTGCCAGCAGGGGTTACTCTGGAAACACCATATATTTT.

The V and J genes are TRBV5-8 and TRBJ2-2; 14 bases agree with TRBD2. The CDR3 has 18 residues. Looked up from germline, CDR1 is SGHTS and CDR2 is YDEGEE. V lost 1 base to trimming and J lost 1 base; unmatched junction nucleotides: 3. The CDR3 DNA sequence: TGTGCCAGCAGCTTGCTTGGGACTAGCGGGGGGAACACCGGGGAGCTGTTTTTT. It translates to CASSLLGTSGGNTGELFF.

In its sample, this clone was seen a few times. The V gene is TRBV4-1, the J gene TRBJ1-1; D call uncertain. The V end was cut by 4 bases, the J end by 2 bases, with 11 bases between. The germline CDR1 and CDR2 sequences are MGHRA and YSYEKL. This CDR3 has 14 residues. This CDR3 reads CASSRAPGNTEAFF. The CDR3 region has the DNA TGCGCCAGCAGCCGAGCCCCGGGAAACACTGAAGCTTTCTTT.

The chain joins TRBV21-1 to TRBJ2-3; the table's D call, TRBD1, has no DNA check behind it. TRBV21-1 is listed as a pseudogene. This CDR3 has 14 amino acids. DNA for the CDR3: TGTGCCAGCAGCAATGTCAGGGTGATTCCTACGCAGTATTTT. The encoded protein is CASSNVRVIPTQYF.

The chain employs TRBV10-1 and TRBJ2-3; TRBD2 might be the D (6 bases). V was pared by 3 bases and J by 1 base, with 11 bases between. The CDR3 loop spans 15 amino acids. CDR1 and CDR2 from the germline V gene are WNHNN and SYGVQD (reference sequence). The DNA of the CDR3 is TGCGCCAGCAGTGAATCGGCTAGCGGCACAGATACGCAGTATTTT. This translates into CASSESASGTDTQYF.

The rearrangement uses TRBV11-2 and TRBJ2-3, with 16 bases that match TRBD2. Germline V CDR1 and CDR2: SGHAT, FQNNGV. The length of the CDR3 is 18 residues. Germline trimming cut 5 bases from V and 5 bases from J; bases unmatched to any gene: 10. The CDR3 bases are TGTGCCAGCAGCGGGCCGGGACTAGCGGGGGGGCAGGGAGATACGCAGTATTTT. Protein product: CASSGPGLAGGQGDTQYF. The whole variable domain, remainder taken from reference TRBV11-2 and TRBJ2-3, is EAGVAQSPRYKIIEKRQSVAFWCNPISGHATLYWYQQILGQGPKLLIQFQNNGVVDDSQLPKDRFSAERLKGVDSTLKIQPAKLEDSAVYLCASSGPGLAGGQGDTQYFGPGTRLTVL.

This clone showed up just once. The chain is built from TRBV2 and TRBJ2-1; D might be TRBD2 (5 bases). The germline V and J ends were trimmed by 3 bases and 10 bases, with 16 bases remaining between them. The CDR3 is made up of 14 amino acids. Germline V gene data show CDR1 as SNHLY and CDR2 as FYNNEI. CDR3 residues: CASSDPPGSGEQFF. CDR3 nucleotide sequence: TGTGCCAGCAGTGATCCCCCGGGGAGTGGGGAGCAGTTCTTC.

In this sample, this clone turned up once. The rearrangement links TRBV6-1 to TRBJ1-4; D remains unclear. Germline V gene sequence: CDR1 MNHNS, CDR2 SASEGT. The CDR3 sequence is 12 residues long. With 7 bases removed from V and 6 bases from J, the gap between germline ends came to 9 bases. CDR3 DNA sequence: TGTGCCAGCAATCCAGGACATGAAAAACTGTTTTTT. This translates into CASNPGHEKLFF.

The chain couples TRBV7-6 to TRBJ2-5; TRBD2 agrees at 12 bases. V lost 0 bases and J lost 5; bases outside the gene matches: 7. Germline V gene lookup returns CDR1 SGHVS and CDR2 FNYEAQ. This CDR3 contains 17 residues. The CDR3 reads CASSLAASGGARETQYF. The CDR3 DNA follows: TGTGCCAGCAGCTTAGCGGCTAGCGGGGGGGCCCGGGAGACCCAGTACTTC. The whole variable domain, remainder taken from reference TRBV7-6 and TRBJ2-5, is GAGVSQSPRYKVTKRGQDVALRCDPISGHVSLYWYRQALGQGPEFLTYFNYEAQQDKSGLPNDRFSAERPEGSISTLTIQRTEQRDSAMYRCASSLAASGGARETQYFGPGTRLLVL.

V usage is TRBV11-3 and J usage is TRBJ2-2; D unresolved. V was shortened by 2 bases and J by 1 base, with 8 bases between the two germline ends. CDR1 and CDR2 from the germline V gene are SGHNT and YENEEA. The CDR3 loop spans 15 amino acids. CDR3: CASSLYGENTGELFF. The CDR3 nucleotides are TGTGCCAGCAGCTTATACGGAGAGAACACCGGGGAGCTGTTTTTT. Complete variable domain (other parts from reference TRBV11-3 and TRBJ2-2): EAGVVQSPRYKIIEKKQPVAFWCNPISGHNTLYWYLQNLGQGPELLIRYENEEAVDDSQLPKDRFSAERLKGVDSTLKIQPAELGDSAVYLCASSLYGENTGELFFGEGSRLTVL.

The chain combines TRBV2 with TRBJ1-2; possible D gene TRBD1, 6 bases. This CDR3 comprises 13 residues. Trimming stripped 9 bases from V and 5 bases from J, with 16 bases between. Germline V gene sequence: CDR1 SNHLY, CDR2 FYNNEI. CDR3 in amino acids: CASSLTGLYGYTF. The CDR3 nucleotides are TGTGCCAGTTCTCTGACAGGTCTATATGGCTACACCTTC.

This clone came up a few times. J is TRBJ1-6 and V is TRBV11-2; TRBD1 might be the D (5 bases). In germline, CDR1 is SGHAT, CDR2 FQNNGV. The CDR3 length is 14 residues. Trimming shortened V by 6 bases and J by 9 bases, and 15 bases separated the two germline ends. The CDR3 region is CASRSEGRGSPLHF. CDR3 bases: TGTGCCAGCAGGTCCGAAGGGAGGGGTTCACCCCTCCACTTT. Filled out from reference TRBV11-2 and TRBJ1-6, the complete variable domain reads EAGVAQSPRYKIIEKRQSVAFWCNPISGHATLYWYQQILGQGPKLLIQFQNNGVVDDSQLPKDRFSAERLKGVDSTLKIQPAKLEDSAVYLCASRSEGRGSPLHFGNGTRLTVT.

As for this clone: A read error may produce the germline difference seen at one junction end. This chain connects TRBV7-7 to TRBJ2-5, with TRBD2 matching 12 bases. Germline-derived CDR1 and CDR2 are SSHAT and FNYEAQ (reference sequence). This CDR3 comprises 14 residues. This chain's CDR3 is CASSPTSGGETQYF. DNA for the CDR3: TGTGCTAGCAGCCCGACTAGCGGGGGTGAGACCCAGTACTTC.

This chain uses TRBV5-1 with TRBJ2-7; TRBD1 matches at 8 bases. Germline-derived CDR1 and CDR2 are SGHRS and YFSETQ. The V segment lost 7 bases and the J segment 6 bases; nucleotides outside the gene matches: 12. This CDR3 region has 14 residues. The CDR3 protein is CASGGGQGVSEQYF. Here the CDR3 DNA reads TGCGCCAGCGGGGGCGGACAGGGAGTCTCCGAGCAGTACTTC.

This CDR3 reads CASSYLLAEETQYF. The CDR3 DNA reads TGTGCCAGCAGCTACCTTTTAGCGGAGGAGACCCAGTACTTC. This chain uses TRBV5-6 with TRBJ2-5; perhaps TRBD2 as D (6 bases). CDR1 SGHDT and CDR2 YYEEEE come from the germline V gene. The CDR3 is 14 amino acids. Trimming shortened V by 3 bases and J by 5 bases, and 14 bases separated the two germline ends.